The rows below give T cell receptor beta chains drawn from one sample of a study of shared clonotypes between healthy human individuals. Sequencing was performed with immunoSEQ multiplex PCR; in TCRdb, only in-frame clones are kept and a portion is missing. The sample lists more than 2 million clones, approximately 95% occurring once. Sequenced: naive CD4+ T cells sorted from blood. The receptor source for this set is a man aged 18-30 years in good health. Each CDR3 is given with its conserved first and last residue. D genes are given only for firm matches. The size entry is marked missing in some rows and otherwise reads once, few, many or a size class.

d_gene | j_gene | abundance | v_gene | CDR3aa | CDR3nt
NA | TRBJ2-4 | NA | TRBV28 | CASRVRDTAKNIQYF | TGTGCCAGCAGAGTTCGGGACACAGCCAAAAACATTCAGTACTTC
NA | TRBJ1-1 | NA | TRBV30 | CAWTGRMNTEAFF | TGTGCCTGGACCGGGCGGATGAACACTGAAGCTTTCTTT
TRBD2 | TRBJ2-2 | NA | TRBV6-5 | CASRLLAGPGELFF | TGTGCCAGCAGGTTACTAGCGGGGCCCGGGGAGCTGTTTTTT
NA | TRBJ1-5 | NA | TRBV19 | CASSLGGFDQPQHF | TGTGCCAGTAGTTTAGGGGGTTTCGATCAGCCCCAGCATTTT
TRBD1 | TRBJ1-5 | NA | TRBV9 | CASSAGQGAQPQHF | TGTGCCAGCAGCGCCGGACAGGGGGCGCAGCCCCAGCATTTT
TRBD2 | TRBJ2-5 | once | TRBV29-1 | CSVDRWKLAGVRQETQYF | TGCAGCGTTGATAGGTGGAAGTTAGCGGGAGTTAGGCAAGAGACCCAGTACTTC
TRBD1 | TRBJ2-1 | NA | TRBV14 | CASSQKQGEQFF | TGTGCCAGCAGCCAAAAACAGGGGGAGCAGTTCTTC
NA | TRBJ2-7 | NA | TRBV28 | CASSPPLVQGGLREQYF | TGTGCCAGCAGTCCCCCCTTAGTCCAAGGAGGGCTTAGAGAGCAGTACTTC
TRBD1 | TRBJ2-3 | once | TRBV5-4 | CASSPRDSRTDTQYF | TGTGCCAGCAGCCCTAGGGACAGCCGCACAGATACGCAGTATTTT
TRBD2 | TRBJ2-7 | NA | TRBV28 | CASRLLAASGLARDEQYF | TGTGCCAGCAGACTCTTAGCCGCTTCTGGACTAGCGCGCGACGAGCAGTACTTC
NA | TRBJ2-7 | once | TRBV5-6 | CASSPGWGPLDEQYF | TGTGCCAGCAGCCCCGGGTGGGGGCCTCTGGACGAGCAGTACTTC
NA | TRBJ1-2 | NA | TRBV6-5 | CASSPPGGLGGYTF | TGTGCCAGCAGTCCCCCGGGGGGCCTGGGGGGCTACACCTTC
NA | TRBJ2-1 | NA | TRBV11-2 | CASSPHPGETYNEQFF | TGTGCCAGCAGCCCCCACCCGGGAGAGACATACAATGAGCAGTTCTTC
TRBD1 | TRBJ1-5 | NA | TRBV6-1 | CASSERQGANQPQHF | TGTGCCAGCAGTGAACGGCAGGGGGCTAATCAGCCCCAGCATTTT
NA | TRBJ1-1 | NA | TRBV13 | CASSTWGDTEAFF | TGTGCCAGCAGCACCTGGGGTGACACTGAAGCTTTCTTT
TRBD1 | TRBJ2-3 | NA | TRBV2 | CASKLQPGQSTDTQYF | TGTGCCAGCAAATTACAACCGGGACAGAGCACAGATACGCAGTATTTT
TRBD1 | TRBJ2-1 | NA | TRBV7-6 | CASSPPGQGNEQFF | TGTGCCAGCAGCCCCCCGGGACAGGGCAATGAGCAGTTCTTC
TRBD1 | TRBJ2-7 | few | TRBV30 | CAWARGRQGVHEQYF | TGTGCCTGGGCCCGGGGGAGACAGGGGGTACACGAGCAGTACTTC
NA | TRBJ2-7 | NA | TRBV25-1 | CACGGEAFSSYEQYF | TGTGCCTGTGGAGGAGAGGCTTTCAGCTCCTACGAGCAGTACTTC
NA | TRBJ1-4 | NA | TRBV15 | CATSRGVGKATNEKLFF | TGTGCCACCAGCAGAGGGGTAGGGAAAGCAACTAATGAAAAACTGTTTTTT
NA | TRBJ1-5 | NA | TRBV6-1 | CASSEIYSNQPQHF | TGTGCCAGCAGTGAAATTTATAGCAATCAGCCCCAGCATTTT
TRBD1 | TRBJ2-7 | NA | TRBV5-1 | CASSLAPGQGYEQYF | TGCGCCAGCAGCCTCGCTCCGGGACAGGGATACGAGCAGTACTTC
NA | TRBJ2-5 | NA | TRBV28 | CASSLGTPETQYF | TGTGCCAGCAGTTTAGGGACCCCAGAGACCCAGTACTTC
NA | TRBJ1-2 | NA | TRBV27 | CASSPGGQAYGYTF | TGTGCCAGCAGTCCCGGGGGGCAGGCCTATGGCTACACCTTC
TRBD1 | TRBJ1-2 | NA | TRBV7-2 | CASSSTSDRGRYGYTF | TGTGCCAGCAGCTCTACCTCGGACAGGGGGCGGTATGGCTACACCTTC
NA | TRBJ1-1 | NA | TRBV5-1 | CASKGVTEAFF | TGCGCCAGCAAAGGGGTCACTGAAGCTTTCTTT
NA | TRBJ1-1 | NA | TRBV2 | CASMWDTEAFF | TGTGCCAGCATGTGGGACACTGAAGCTTTCTTT
NA | TRBJ2-5 | NA | TRBV5-4 | CASSLGQELQETQYF | TGTGCCAGCAGCTTGGGGCAGGAGTTACAAGAGACCCAGTACTTC
NA | TRBJ1-1 | NA | TRBV2 | CASSAVMDSEAFF | TGTGCCAGCAGTGCCGTGATGGACAGTGAAGCTTTCTTT